What follows are 29 T cell receptor beta chains derived from one specimen sequenced in a study of vaccination effects on CD4 cells after COVID-19 (dated by TCRdb to 2022 to 2024). The ViraFEST assay stimulated PBMC with viral peptide pools and then used TCR sequencing to identify antigen-specific CD4+ T cell clonotypes by expansion. After more than nine days of culture, CD4+ T cells were isolated with the EasySep CD4+ T cell isolation kit. Negative nucleocapsid antibody results before and after vaccination confirmed that the healthy vaccine recipients had no prior SARS-CoV-2 infection. For these TCRs, the target antigens are not known. Preparation of the library involved the immunoSEQ multiplex PCR assay. Entries here come from immuneACCESS through TCRdb and include only in-frame sequences with V and J called. Some clones fail to appear in such tables; in the studies checked, an unresolved V gene covers under half of the shortfall, and the cause of the remainder is unknown. Counted in this sample were 52,000 or so clones; more than 60% of them appeared once. The biggest ten clones account for about a sixth of the sample.

The sequencing here drew on CD4+ T cells from PBMCs cultured with SARS-CoV-2 spike peptides, taken before COVID-19 vaccination. In the paper's terms, the cell subset or site label means: SARS-CoV-2 spike overlapping peptide pool stimulation. The origin of the receptors is a human donor who received a COVID-19 vaccine.

The rearrangement joins TRBV19 to TRBJ1-5; TRBD1 might be the D (5 bases). Germline V gene lookup returns CDR1 LNHDA and CDR2 SQIVND (reference sequence). This CDR3 has 15 amino acids. The V and J ends lost 2 bases and 7 bases respectively, with 15 bases between them. The CDR3 DNA reads TGTGCCAGTAGTATATTCTCGGGGCTTGACCAGCCCCAGCATTTT. It translates to CASSIFSGLDQPQHF.

This chain links TRBV3-1 (or the pseudogene TRBV3-2) with TRBJ1-3, with D perhaps matching TRBD1 (6 bases). V lost 8 bases to trimming and J lost 2 bases, with 7 bases between them. The CDR3 is 12 amino acids. Germline values: CDR1 LGHDT, CDR2 YNNKEL (reference sequence). CDR3 in DNA: TGTGCCAGCTCAGGGGCTGGAAACACCATATATTTT. It yields the protein CASSGAGNTIYF.

The gene calls are TRBV11-2 and TRBJ2-5; D is unclear. The CDR3 extends over 12 amino acids. Germline V gene lookup returns CDR1 SGHAT and CDR2 FQNNGV. V lost 0 bases, J lost 2 bases, and 1 base lay in between. CDR3 sequence: CASSLEQETQYF. CDR3 nucleotide sequence: TGTGCCAGCAGCTTAGAGCAAGAGACCCAGTACTTC.

This clone was recorded once. This rearrangement joins TRBV30 to TRBJ2-3; D gene unclear. The CDR3 covers 16 residues. The germline V gene has CDR1 GTSNPN and CDR2 SVGIG (reference sequence). Between the trimmed V and J ends, which lost 2 bases and 0 bases, there was a span of 15 bases. CDR3: CAWSIPIGRSTDTQYF. CDR3 bases: TGTGCCTGGAGTATACCTATAGGAAGGAGCACAGATACGCAGTATTTT.

The V gene is TRBV21-1, the J gene TRBJ1-5; TRBD1 is taken as the D call from the table, unchecked against the DNA. TRBV21-1 is a recognized pseudogene. This CDR3 has 18 amino acids. CDR3 sequence: CASSKPKRGQGVDQPQHF. The CDR3 coding sequence is TGTGCCAGCAGCAAGCCCAAAAGGGGACAGGGGGTTGATCAGCCCCAGCATTTT.

This clone has more than one count but fewer than ten. The chain has TRBV3-1 (or the pseudogene TRBV3-2) and TRBJ1-3, with D unresolved. The CDR3 covers 17 residues. The V end was cut by 1 base, the J end by 0 bases, with 13 bases between. Germline V lookup: CDR1 LGHDT, CDR2 YNNKEL (reference sequence). The CDR3 region has the DNA TGTGCCAGCAGCCAAGGAGGCCCGCAGAGCTCTGGAAACACCATATATTTT. Amino acid sequence: CASSQGGPQSSGNTIYF.

The J gene is TRBJ2-5, the V gene TRBV4-2; 10 bases map to TRBD2. This CDR3 comprises 16 residues. Germline CDR1 is LGHNA and CDR2 is YNFKEQ. The trim removed 0 bases at V and 4 bases at J, leaving 5 bases unmatched. The CDR3 loop is CASSQERAGGGETQYF. The CDR3 DNA reads as TGTGCCAGCAGCCAAGAACGAGCGGGGGGGGGAGAGACCCAGTACTTC.

Notes on this clone: The sample carries other DNA sequences with the same CDR3. The V gene is TRBV9, the J gene TRBJ2-2; D is uncertain. The CDR3 extends over 14 amino acids. In germline, CDR1 is SGDLS, CDR2 YYNGEE. V lost 0 bases to trimming and J lost 2 bases, with 5 bases between them. CDR3 in DNA: TGTGCCAGCAGCGTAGGGGGAAACACCGGGGAGCTGTTTTTT. It is translated as CASSVGGNTGELFF.

The chain joins TRBV21-1 to TRBJ1-5; the D call in the table, TRBD1, was not verified against the DNA. TRBV21-1 is an annotated pseudogene. The CDR3 totals 13 residues. CDR3: CASSTLDSQPQHF. As DNA, the CDR3 is TGTGCCAGCAGCACCCTGGACAGTCAGCCCCAGCATTTT.

A few counts support this clone. In DNA, the CDR3 is TGTGCCAGCAGGCGCGGGAGGGCCAATGAGCAGTTCTTC. Encoded protein: CASRRGRANEQFF. The V and J genes are TRBV2 and TRBJ2-1, with 9 bases identical to TRBD2. The CDR3 spans 13 residues. J gave up 6 bases and V 6 bases, and 3 bases lay outside the gene matches. CDR1 is SNHLY and CDR2 is FYNNEI in the germline V gene.

This clone was recorded only once. V usage is TRBV9 and J usage is TRBJ1-1; D is ambiguous. The length of the CDR3 is 16 residues. The ends were cut back, 2 bases at V and 0 bases at J, with 14 bases in the middle. CDR1 is SGDLS, CDR2 YYNGEE, per germline. Here the CDR3 reads CASSVIFGGMNTEAFF. The CDR3 DNA is TGTGCCAGCAGCGTTATTTTTGGCGGCATGAACACTGAAGCTTTCTTT.

This clone was detected a few times. J is TRBJ1-1 and V is TRBV9; a possible D gene is TRBD1 (5 bases). Germline loops: CDR1 SGDLS, CDR2 YYNGEE. V was shortened by 3 bases and J by 3 bases, with 12 bases between the two germline ends. The CDR3 extends over 14 amino acids. The CDR3 here is CASSAGGFDTEAFF. CDR3 nucleotides: TGTGCCAGCAGCGCCGGGGGGTTTGACACTGAAGCTTTCTTT.

The rearrangement joins TRBV15 to TRBJ2-7; 9 bases agree with TRBD2. Germline V gene sequence: CDR1 LNHNV, CDR2 YYDKDF (reference sequence). With V trimmed by 4 bases and J by 3 bases, 16 bases remained unmatched. This CDR3 comprises 18 residues. CDR3 in amino acids: CATSTPVLRGGVGYEQYF. The DNA of the CDR3 is TGTGCCACCAGCACCCCTGTCTTGCGGGGGGGCGTCGGCTACGAGCAGTACTTC.

J is TRBJ1-2 and V is TRBV4-3; 8 bases agree with TRBD1. The CDR3 is 16 residues long. Trimming at V came to 0 bases and at J to 6 bases, leaving 9 bases not matched to a gene. Per germline, CDR1 LGHNA and CDR2 YSLEER. DNA of the CDR3: TGCGCCAGCAGCCAAGATCTCTCAAGACAGGGGCATGGCTACACCTTC. Encoded protein: CASSQDLSRQGHGYTF.

This chain's CDR3 is CASSTTGGWFYSNQPQHF. CDR3 coding DNA: TGTGCCAGCAGTACCACAGGGGGTTGGTTTTATAGCAATCAGCCCCAGCATTTT. The chain couples TRBV28 to TRBJ1-5, with 8 nucleotides matching TRBD1. The germline gives CDR1 MDHEN, CDR2 SYDVKM. The CDR3 contains 18 residues. The junction had 12 bases not matched to a gene; V was cut back by 5 bases and J by 0 bases.

The table lists this clone with a few counts. V and J are TRBV6-1 and TRBJ1-2; the D is unclear. Germline CDR1 MNHNS, CDR2 SASEGT. This CDR3 has 12 residues. With 1 base removed from V and 14 bases from J, the gap between germline ends came to 14 bases. The CDR3 protein is CASSEGGPPGTF. The CDR3 nucleotides are TGTGCCAGCAGTGAAGGAGGGCCCCCTGGAACCTTC.

The genes are TRBV6-5 and TRBJ2-5, with TRBD1 matching over 9 bases. CDR1 MNHEY and CDR2 SVGAGI come from the germline V gene. This CDR3 comprises 15 residues. The ends lost 4 bases at V and 4 bases at J; junction bases unmatched: 7. Written as DNA, the CDR3 is TGTGCCAGCAGTTCAGGGGACAGGGTAGTAGAGACCCAGTACTTC. Translated, it gives CASSSGDRVVETQYF.

The rearrangement links TRBV5-1 to TRBJ2-7; no clear D. The CDR3 runs to 12 residues. Germline V lookup: CDR1 SGHRS, CDR2 YFSETQ. Trimming pared 0 bases from V and 5 bases from J, leaving 6 bases between. This CDR3 is CASSLVMDEQYF. The CDR3 region has the DNA TGCGCCAGCAGCTTGGTGATGGACGAGCAGTACTTC.

The rearrangement uses TRBV24-1 and TRBJ2-3; unclear D gene. Looked up from germline, CDR1 is KGHDR and CDR2 is SFDVKD. V lost 3 bases and J 2 bases, leaving 8 bases between the germline ends. The CDR3 sequence is 14 residues long. CDR3 sequence reads: CATSDLRVTDTQYF. The DNA of the CDR3 is TGTGCCACCAGTGATCTTAGGGTCACAGATACGCAGTATTTT.

J is TRBJ1-1 and V is TRBV5-1; 8 bases line up with TRBD1. CDR3 length: 18 residues. Germline V gives CDR1 SGHRS, CDR2 YFSETQ. Trimming at V came to 4 bases and at J to 4 bases, leaving 18 bases not matched to a gene. As DNA, the CDR3 is TGCGCCAGCAGCCCGCCCAAACTAGTAGGACAGGGAGCCACTGAAGCTTTCTTT. Translated: CASSPPKLVGQGATEAFF.

V usage is TRBV9 and J usage is TRBJ1-1; D is uncertain. Trimming cost V 0 bases and J 0 bases, with 6 bases left between them. Germline-derived CDR1 and CDR2 are SGDLS and YYNGEE. The CDR3 runs 14 residues. The CDR3 spells CASSVGRMNTEAFF. The DNA of the CDR3 is TGTGCCAGCAGCGTAGGACGGATGAACACTGAAGCTTTCTTT.

The V call is TRBV29-1, the J call TRBJ2-1; D perhaps matches TRBD1 (7 bases). The germline V gene has CDR1 SQVTM and CDR2 ANQGSEA. CDR3 length equals 14 residues. The V gene lost 7 bases and the J gene lost 5 bases, with 18 bases spanning the gap. DNA for the CDR3: TGCAGCGCTAAGAGGGGGCTAGCGAACAATGAGCAGTTCTTC. Protein product: CSAKRGLANNEQFF.

This chain links TRBV28 with TRBJ2-2, with D perhaps TRBD1 or TRBD2 (6 bases each). Trimming pared 7 bases from V and 3 bases from J, leaving 21 bases between. Germline V gives CDR1 MDHEN, CDR2 SYDVKM. This CDR3 has 17 amino acids. CDR3 sequence reads: CASKNARGRQDTGELFF. As DNA, the CDR3 is TGTGCCAGCAAGAACGCTCGGGGGCGCCAGGACACCGGGGAGCTGTTTTTT.

This clone was counted between two and nine times. V is TRBV18 and J is TRBJ1-6; D is uncertain. This CDR3 is 12 amino acids long. In germline, CDR1 is KGHSH, CDR2 LQKENI. V lost 5 bases and J lost 5, with 4 bases in between. CDR3 amino acids: CASSTNNSPLHF. CDR3 sequence (DNA): TGTGCCAGCTCAACCAATAATTCACCCCTCCACTTT.

By proportion, this clone is medium-sized. The chain uses TRBV3-1 (or the pseudogene TRBV3-2) and TRBJ2-7, with D unresolved. This CDR3 is 12 amino acids long. Germline-derived CDR1 and CDR2 are LGHDT and YNNKEL (reference sequence). V lost 2 bases and J lost 7, with 9 bases in between. The CDR3 here is CASSQLGWEQYF. The CDR3 nucleotides are TGTGCCAGCAGCCAACTCGGTTGGGAGCAGTACTTC.

J is TRBJ2-3 and V is TRBV4-2; 7 bases match TRBD1. The CDR3 length is 15 residues. V trimming: 2 bases; J trimming: 2 bases; junction bases outside the gene matches: 4. The germline gives CDR1 LGHNA, CDR2 YNFKEQ. CDR3 region: CASSQSGGITDTQYF. In nucleotides, the CDR3 is TGTGCCAGCAGCCAATCAGGGGGAATCACAGATACGCAGTATTTT.

V and J are TRBV19 and TRBJ2-1; TRBD2 matches 7 bases. CDR1 is LNHDA, CDR2 SQIVND, per germline (reference sequence). After removal of 1 base from V and 2 bases from J, the junction contained 5 bases not matched to a gene. CDR3 length: 16 residues. CDR3 in DNA: TGTGCCAGTAGTATAGTAGTGGGAGGGGCCTACAATGAGCAGTTCTTC. The encoded protein is CASSIVVGGAYNEQFF. The full variable domain, its missing parts supplied by reference TRBV19 and TRBJ2-1, is DGGITQSPKYLFRKEGQNVTLSCEQNLNHDAMYWYRQDPGQGLRLIYYSQIVNDFQKGDIAEGYSVSREKKESFPLTVTSAQKNPTAFYLCASSIVVGGAYNEQFFGPGTRLTVL.

The CDR3 DNA reads as TGTGCCAGCAGTTTAAATACAGGGTACTATGGCTACACCTTC. Translation: CASSLNTGYYGYTF. This rearrangement joins TRBV28 to TRBJ1-2, with D perhaps matching TRBD1 (6 bases). The CDR3 spans 14 residues. Germline assignment: CDR1 MDHEN and CDR2 SYDVKM. V was pared by 2 bases and J by 3 bases, with 10 bases between.

The CDR3 here is CASSPRWAGNTEAFF. The CDR3 nucleotides read TGTGCCAGCAGCCCTCGGTGGGCAGGAAACACTGAAGCTTTCTTT. The chain links TRBV5-6 to TRBJ1-1; D gene ambiguous. Per germline, CDR1 SGHDT and CDR2 YYEEEE. Trimming cost V 4 bases and J 2 bases, with 15 bases left between them. This CDR3 is built from 15 residues.